This TCR beta chain derives from a study of cytomegalovirus exposure and HLA in healthy donors (dated by TCRdb to about 2017). For the wider study: In an earlier analysis of fewer than 750 of the donors, less than 350 Gb of sequence data and 100 million or so unique TCR beta sequences from approximately 180 million T cells were reported. Approximately 310 gigabases of sequencing data and around 88 million unique TCR sequences made up an early release that covered nearly 650 HLA-typed donors. Of the 398 genotyped donors, roughly 80% were placed in the genetic ancestry cluster associated with self-reported Caucasian donors. The study aimed to test whether cataloging public T cell receptors could reveal signatures of past pathogen exposure. The study used immunosequencing to profile the T cell repertoires of approximately 690 subjects and linked those repertoires to cytomegalovirus serostatus. In addition to the first cohort of 650 to 750 subjects, a separate validation cohort of around 110 different subjects was used. The study combined high-throughput TCR immunosequencing, statistical association of individual TCRs with disease status, and machine learning to predict cytomegalovirus infection status. A later analysis re-examined previously published TCR beta repertoires from just over 650 donors and added high-resolution HLA genotyping to investigate patterns of TCR occurrence. Rather than using new phenotypic data, the later analysis identified candidate immune exposures from TCR beta sequences and from how often those sequences occurred across donors. An earlier analysis of several hundred of the donors used high-throughput TCR beta sequencing to judge whether each TCR beta V gene segment behaved as functional or pseudogenic. Donor age, sex, ethnicity and CMV serostatus were compiled alongside the repertoire data. A later genetic analysis took genome-wide SNP genotypes for about 60% of the roughly 670 donors and used that subset as a discovery cohort. Every discovery cohort repertoire had been produced on one sequencing platform. Both class I and class II loci were covered by HLA typing, at four-digit resolution. The number of typed donors differed by locus: roughly 620-640 for A, B, C, DRB1 and DQB1; approximately 520 for DQA1; 606 for DPA1; and about 450 for DPB1. Four to six DR-DQ haplotypes were handled as single units for association and clustering because linkage in the cohort was strong. Among a few hundred genotyped donors of the cohort, an average of about 240,000 unique TCR beta nucleotide sequences were sequenced per donor, roughly a sixth of them non-productive.

Findings and caveats that apply to the study as a whole: When HLA alleles, especially DR and DQ, strongly co-occurred, attributing TCR associations to individual alleles was difficult. The study listed 164 TCR beta chains as associated with cytomegalovirus. A cluster of highly shared sequence variants was judged likely to be a technical artifact of the sequencing pipeline. It was suggested by the authors that the approach could potentially be generalized to other disease states and immunological phenotypes. Linkage disequilibrium might explain the correlated functional status among segregating V segments, but an unknown experimental factor could not be ruled out. In vitro tests confirmed that a few of the cytomegalovirus-associated TCR beta chains recognize cytomegalovirus antigens. Specific HLA alleles were associated with over 15,000 TCR beta sequences at a false discovery rate of 0.05 in a later analysis. Because counts were too low, roughly 16 rarely observed V segments, including chromosome 9 orphons, were left out of the earlier analysis of about 500 of the donors. Broadly in line with IMGT annotations, most TCR beta V segments showed up in productive rearrangements about 90% or about 30% of the time in an earlier analysis of 587 of the donors. The presence/absence analyses assumed that sequencing depth was roughly uniform across donors, and that assumption may not be true. CMV serostatus was the only immune exposure information available for the cohort. Some IMGT-functional V segments, including TRBV6-2 and TRBV6-3, could not be distinguished by the 87-base-pair reads and were therefore excluded. Cytomegalovirus status was reported to be diagnosed by the classifier with high specificity and sensitivity in both the original and validation cohorts. A later genetic analysis reported fewer N-insertions in productive TCRs among donors in an Asian-associated ancestry cluster than the approximately 700-donor mean. A later analysis found that HLA-associated TCR beta chains were more clonally expanded and had lower generation probabilities than equally common non-associated chains. While some public TCRs were present in many individuals, most TCR sequences turned up only very rarely across donors. A later analysis found that most CMV-associated TCR beta chains appeared HLA-restricted, with HLA associations seemingly driven largely by CMV exposure. A further reported finding was that TCR beta sequences accurately predicted the HLA-A and HLA-B alleles for most subjects in the first cohort. This cohort had only TCR beta chains sequenced, and the lack of alpha or paired-chain data limited which features could be detected. Because HLA typing was unavailable for some donors at each locus, only the typed subset was used in association tests. A later genetic analysis associated a missense DCLRE1C variant with V-gene and J-gene trimming of TCR beta chains, and an independent cohort replicated the association. Several of the top co-occurrence clusters appeared to be linked to parvovirus B19, influenza, CMV and Epstein-Barr virus, according to a later analysis. A later analysis found that TCR association rates varied across HLA loci, with DRB1 alleles showing the most associated TCRs and HLA-C alleles the fewest.

From the cysteine through the phenylalanine, the CDR3 covers 15 amino acids. Only the CDR3 DNA is retained, 45 bases long and in frame from the first base. Based on the germline V gene, the CDR1 and CDR2 sequences are SGHVS and FNYEAQ. The library was produced with the immunoSEQ multiplex PCR assay. For the multiplex PCR, a mixture combining 60 forward primers for TCR Vbeta segments and 13 reverse primers for TCR Jbeta segments was used. The CDR3 region of rearranged TCR beta genes was amplified from genomic DNA with a multiplex PCR assay. The Illumina HiSeq System was used to sequence the amplified TCR beta libraries as 87-base-pair reads. The authors' pipeline ran thus. A later analysis tallied roughly 76 million unique TCR beta chains across the 700 or so repertoires, and approximately 12 million of those chains were shared by two or more donors. A nearest-neighbor algorithm error-corrected the raw reads and collapsed the reads into unique sequences, merging closely related sequences to remove PCR and sequencing errors. Alignment of CDR3 sequences to IMGT reference sequences was used to assign V, D and J gene segments. For a sequence to be retained, a match of at least six nucleotides was required to both a V gene segment and a J gene segment. A rearrangement counted as productive if the CDR3 had no stop codons and remained in frame with V and J, and every other rearrangement counted as non-productive. CDR3 was defined by IMGT convention, running from the second conserved V-encoded cysteine to the conserved J-encoded phenylalanine. The earlier analysis of about 640 of the donors excluded any sequence lacking an unambiguous match to a single V gene segment. In an earlier analysis of several hundred of the donors, V segments were called functional above 56.7% productive rearrangements and were called segregating when the between-donor standard deviation exceeded 5%. To diagnose cytomegalovirus status from the catalog of TCR beta chain sequences, a statistical classification framework was built. A later analysis assigned V and J genes by comparing TCR nucleotide sequences with IMGT/GENE-DB human TR gene sequences. Using the TCRdist pipeline, a later analysis assigned CDR3 sequences along with most-parsimonious VDJ recombination scenarios. In a later analysis, each TCR beta chain was defined by its CDR3 amino acid sequence together with its V-gene family, and reads without a unique V-gene family were excluded. A later analysis removed 600 or so highly shared, low-generation-probability nucleotide sequences to deal with suspected cross-contamination and a sequencing artifact. In a later analysis, a clonal expansion index was calculated for each public chain from normalized within-repertoire ranks of inferred template counts. A later analysis computed generation probabilities with a VDJ recombination model fitted to out-of-frame rearrangements, and checked the results against IGoR. In a later analysis, hypergeometric tests were used to score TCR-TCR, TCR-HLA and TCR-CMV co-occurrence, with a repertoire-size bias correction applied to TCR pairs. A later analysis estimated false discovery rates by permuting HLA or CMV assignments 20 times. A later analysis grouped co-occurring TCRs with DBSCAN, adding TCRdist sequence similarity when clustering within HLA-allele-positive subsets. Co-occurrence clustering excluded repertoires with fewer than 30,000 or more than 120,000 public chains, plus five with anomalous nucleotide sharing. TCRdb carries this immuneACCESS record with in-frame sequences only. Its versions omit some clonotypes, under half of them owing to an unresolved V gene in the studies checked, with the rest unexplained. V, J and clone size derive from that table, while D and trimming were established from the DNA sequence. This sample holds over 250,000 clones; 80% to 90% were observed only once. The top ten clonotypes cover roughly 4% of the sample.

A remark on this clone: Its specific antigen is unknown. At one end, the junction sequence differs from germline, possibly due to a read error.

The cohort consisted of 666 healthy bone marrow donors. At the time of sampling, all cohort members were nominally healthy, though unrecorded immune exposures were likely present. The donor tested CMV seropositive, placing the donor among the roughly 300 seropositive members of the cohort. A peripheral blood sample was provided by each donor, and peripheral blood mononuclear cells were used for TCR beta sequencing. The Qiagen DNeasy Blood Extraction Kit was used to extract genomic DNA from the blood cell samples. The sequence derives from a middle-aged man in good health and CMV-seropositive. Rearrangement joined TRBV7-6 to TRBJ2-1, with 11 bases in between that match TRBD2. Sequencing used PBMCs. CDR3 sequence: CASSPTSGSYDEQFF. The DNA sequence is TGTGCCAGCAGCCCCACTAGCGGGAGCTACGATGAGCAGTTCTTC.